This T cell receptor beta chain was captured by sequencing in a study of Tregs in tolerant kidney transplant recipients. Germline CDR1 LNHDA, CDR2 SQIVND (reference sequence). CDR3 length: 14 amino acids. V was trimmed by 3 bases and J by 0 bases, leaving 8 bases between them. Of note for this clone: The sequenced fragment ends 3 residues before the CDR3 boundary, so the rest is inferred from the germline J gene.

The table came from immunoSEQ multiplex PCR; TCRdb's copy has only in-frame clones and leaves some out. Here the sample table reports 50,000 or so clones. Sequences were derived from CD4+ T cells from blood, sampled before the transplant. The chain employs TRBV19 and TRBJ1-2; weak D call: TRBD1 (5 bases). The clonotype comes from a human donor who received a combined kidney and bone marrow transplant. This chain's CDR3 is CASSIRQTNYGYTF. CDR3 DNA, as far as it was read: TGTGCCAGTAGTATCAGACAGACTAACTATGGC.